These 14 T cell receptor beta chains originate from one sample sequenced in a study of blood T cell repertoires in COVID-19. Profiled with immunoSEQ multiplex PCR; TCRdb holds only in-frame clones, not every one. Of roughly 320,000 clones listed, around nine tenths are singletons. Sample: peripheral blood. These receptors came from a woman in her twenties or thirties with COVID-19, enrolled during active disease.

Written as DNA, the CDR3 is TGTGCCAGCTCACCCCCCCAGGGCCTCCTATACGAGCAGTACTTC. Its protein is CASSPPQGLLYEQYF. The J gene is TRBJ2-7, the V gene TRBV18, with a weak D call TRBD1 (5 bases). Germline assignment: CDR1 KGHSH and CDR2 LQKENI. Trimming stripped 3 bases from V and 4 bases from J, with 16 bases between. The CDR3 length is 15 residues.

The DNA of the CDR3 is TGCGCCAGCAGCGAAGGACAGGGAGTTTACGAGCAGTACTTC. This encodes CASSEGQGVYEQYF. This chain connects TRBV5-1 to TRBJ2-7; 8 nucleotides agree with TRBD1. Germline values: CDR1 SGHRS, CDR2 YFSETQ. The CDR3 is 14 amino acids. V lost 4 bases, J lost 4 bases, and 7 bases stayed unmatched.

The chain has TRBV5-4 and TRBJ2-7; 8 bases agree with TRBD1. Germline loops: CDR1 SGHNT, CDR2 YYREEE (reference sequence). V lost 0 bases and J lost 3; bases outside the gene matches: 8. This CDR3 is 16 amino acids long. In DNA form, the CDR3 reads TGTGCCAGCAGCTTGGCCGACAGGGGCCCTCTCTACGAGCAGTACTTC. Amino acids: CASSLADRGPLYEQYF. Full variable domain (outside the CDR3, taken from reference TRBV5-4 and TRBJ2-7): ETGVTQSPTHLIKTRGQQVTLRCSSQSGHNTVSWYQQALGQGPQFIFQYYREEENGRGNFPPRFSGLQFPNYSSELNVNALELDDSALYLCASSLADRGPLYEQYFGPGTRLTVT.

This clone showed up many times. The CDR3 DNA reads TGTGCCAGCAGGCGACTAGCGGGGGATAATGAGCAGTACTTC. This codes for CASRRLAGDNEQYF. This chain joins TRBV4-2 and TRBJ2-7, with 12 bases fitting TRBD2. CDR3 length: 14 residues. The J segment lost 7 bases and the V segment lost 6 bases, leaving 7 bases of the junction unmatched. The germline V gene has CDR1 LGHNA and CDR2 YNFKEQ.

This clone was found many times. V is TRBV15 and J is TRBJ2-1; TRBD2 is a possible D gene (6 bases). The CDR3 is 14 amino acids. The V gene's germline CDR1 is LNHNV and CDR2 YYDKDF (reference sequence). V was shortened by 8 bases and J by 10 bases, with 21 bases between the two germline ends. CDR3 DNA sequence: TGTGCCACCCAATTAGCCGCGCCCCGGGGGGAGCAGTTCTTC. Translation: CATQLAAPRGEQFF. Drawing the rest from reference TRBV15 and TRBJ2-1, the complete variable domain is DAMVIQNPRYQVTQFGKPVTLSCSQTLNHNVMYWYQQKSSQAPKLLFHYYDKDFNNEADTPDNFQSRRPNTSFCFLDIRSPGLGDTAMYLCATQLAAPRGEQFFGPGTRLTVL.

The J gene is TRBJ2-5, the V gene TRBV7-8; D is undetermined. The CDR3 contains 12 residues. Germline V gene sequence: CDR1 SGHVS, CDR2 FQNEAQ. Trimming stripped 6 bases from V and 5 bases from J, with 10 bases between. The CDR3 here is CASRLVAETQYF. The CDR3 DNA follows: TGTGCCAGCAGACTGGTAGCCGAGACCCAGTACTTC.

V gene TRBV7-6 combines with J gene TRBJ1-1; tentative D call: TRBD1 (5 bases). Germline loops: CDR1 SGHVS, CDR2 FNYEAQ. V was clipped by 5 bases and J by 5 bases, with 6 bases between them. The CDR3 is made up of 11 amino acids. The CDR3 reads CASSAGTEAFF. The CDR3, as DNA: TGTGCCAGCAGCGCAGGGACTGAAGCTTTCTTT. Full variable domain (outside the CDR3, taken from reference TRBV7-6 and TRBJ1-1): GAGVSQSPRYKVTKRGQDVALRCDPISGHVSLYWYRQALGQGPEFLTYFNYEAQQDKSGLPNDRFSAERPEGSISTLTIQRTEQRDSAMYRCASSAGTEAFFGQGTRLTVV.

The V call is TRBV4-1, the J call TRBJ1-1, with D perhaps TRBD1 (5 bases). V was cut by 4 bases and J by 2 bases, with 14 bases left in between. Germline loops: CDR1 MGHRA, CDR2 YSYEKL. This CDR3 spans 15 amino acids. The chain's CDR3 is CASSRQSGANTEAFF. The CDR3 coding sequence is TGCGCCAGCAGCCGACAGAGTGGGGCCAACACTGAAGCTTTCTTT.

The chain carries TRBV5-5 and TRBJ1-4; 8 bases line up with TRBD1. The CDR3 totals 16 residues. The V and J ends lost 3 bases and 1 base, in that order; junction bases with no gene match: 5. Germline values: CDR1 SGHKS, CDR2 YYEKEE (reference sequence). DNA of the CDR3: TGTGCCAGCAGCTGGGGGACAGGACGAACTAATGAAAAACTGTTTTTT. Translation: CASSWGTGRTNEKLFF.

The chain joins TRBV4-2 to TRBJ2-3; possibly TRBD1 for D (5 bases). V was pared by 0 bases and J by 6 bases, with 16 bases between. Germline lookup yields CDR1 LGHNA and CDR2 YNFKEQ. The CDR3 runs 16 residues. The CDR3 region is CASSQDGADPADTQYF. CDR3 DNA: TGTGCCAGCAGCCAAGATGGGGCGGACCCCGCGGATACGCAGTATTTT.

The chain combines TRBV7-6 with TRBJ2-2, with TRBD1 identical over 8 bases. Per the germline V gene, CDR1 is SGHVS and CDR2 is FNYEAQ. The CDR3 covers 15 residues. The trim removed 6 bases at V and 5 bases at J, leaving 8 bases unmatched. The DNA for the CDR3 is TGTGCCAGCAGGGGAAGACAGGGGTTAACCGGGGAGCTGTTTTTT. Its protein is CASRGRQGLTGELFF. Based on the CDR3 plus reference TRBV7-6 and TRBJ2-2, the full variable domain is GAGVSQSPRYKVTKRGQDVALRCDPISGHVSLYWYRQALGQGPEFLTYFNYEAQQDKSGLPNDRFSAERPEGSISTLTIQRTEQRDSAMYRCASRGRQGLTGELFFGEGSRLTVL.

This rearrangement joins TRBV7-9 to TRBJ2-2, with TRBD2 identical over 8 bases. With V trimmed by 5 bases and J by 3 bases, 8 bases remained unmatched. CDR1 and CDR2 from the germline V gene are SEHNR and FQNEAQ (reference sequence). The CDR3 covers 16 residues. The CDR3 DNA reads TGTGCCAGCAGCCACCTCGGCGGGGGGCACACCGGGGAGCTGTTTTTT. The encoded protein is CASSHLGGGHTGELFF. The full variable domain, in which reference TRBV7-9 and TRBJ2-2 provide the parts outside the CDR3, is DTGVSQNPRHKITKRGQNVTFRCDPISEHNRLYWYRQTLGQGPEFLTYFQNEAQLEKSRLLSDRFSAERPKGSFSTLEIQRTEQGDSAMYLCASSHLGGGHTGELFFGEGSRLTVL.

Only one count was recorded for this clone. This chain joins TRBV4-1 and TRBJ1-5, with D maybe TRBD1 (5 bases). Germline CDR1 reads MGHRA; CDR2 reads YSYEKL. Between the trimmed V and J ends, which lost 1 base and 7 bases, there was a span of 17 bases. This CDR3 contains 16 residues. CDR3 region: CASSQVIPRVGQPQHF. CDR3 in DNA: TGCGCCAGCAGCCAAGTTATCCCCAGGGTCGGGCAGCCCCAGCATTTT.

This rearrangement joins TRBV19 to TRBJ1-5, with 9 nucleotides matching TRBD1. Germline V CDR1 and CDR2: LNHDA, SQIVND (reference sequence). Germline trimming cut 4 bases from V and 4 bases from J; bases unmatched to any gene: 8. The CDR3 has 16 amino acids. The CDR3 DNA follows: TGTGCCAGTAGTACCCTTTTGGACAGGGGTAATCAGCCCCAGCATTTT. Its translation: CASSTLLDRGNQPQHF.